Described below is a single T cell receptor (beta chain) sequence and its context. The sample comes from a study of T cell changes during pregnancy in multiple sclerosis. Sequencing was performed with immunoSEQ multiplex PCR; in TCRdb, only in-frame clones are kept and a portion is missing. In the table there are approximately 32,000 clones, approximately 89% of which are singletons. Germline CDR1 reads MNHNS; CDR2 reads SASEGT. With V trimmed by 3 bases and J by 4 bases, 6 bases remained unmatched. The CDR3 loop spans 16 amino acids. The source material was CD8+ T cells from peripheral blood mononuclear cells, sampled in the first trimester of pregnancy. The V call is TRBV6-1, the J call TRBJ2-1, with 10 bases that match TRBD2. The receptor's source is a female donor with multiple sclerosis, enrolled in a pregnancy study. The CDR3 here is CASSDLAGGDYNEQFF. As DNA, the CDR3 is TGTGCCAGCAGTGACTTAGCGGGAGGCGATTACAATGAGCAGTTCTTC.